These 32 T cell receptor beta chains came from one sample sequenced in a study of cytomegalovirus exposure and HLA in healthy donors. In the PCR, 60 Vbeta and 13 Jbeta primers were used. The method was immunoSEQ multiplex PCR; TCRdb's version includes in-frame clones alone and lacks a portion of them. Of about 160,000 clones in the sample, about three quarters are singletons; the top ten hold roughly 2.6%. The sample consisted of PBMCs. The origin of the receptors is a woman aged 40-49 years in good health and CMV-seropositive.

The V call is TRBV7-2, the J call TRBJ1-1; D not certain. Trimming shortened V by 5 bases and J by 4 bases, and 14 bases separated the two germline ends. Germline V lookup: CDR1 SGHTA, CDR2 FQGNSA. The CDR3 length is 14 residues. In DNA form, the CDR3 reads TGTGCCAGCAGCCGCGACACCCGGGGCACTGAAGCTTTCTTT. Amino acid sequence: CASSRDTRGTEAFF. The whole variable domain, remainder taken from reference TRBV7-2 and TRBJ1-1, is GAGVSQSPSNKVTEKGKDVELRCDPISGHTALYWYRQSLGQGLEFLIYFQGNSAPDKSGLPSDRFSAERTGGSVSTLTIQRTQQEDSAVYLCASSRDTRGTEAFFGQGTRLTVV.

The V and J genes are TRBV7-2 and TRBJ2-5; tentative D call: TRBD2 (5 bases). Germline V CDR1 and CDR2: SGHTA, FQGNSA. The CDR3 spans 12 residues. V was clipped by 4 bases and J by 4 bases, with 7 bases between them. The CDR3 nucleotides read TGTGCCAGCAGCTCCGGAGGAGAGACCCAGTACTTC. Amino acid sequence: CASSSGGETQYF.

This rearrangement joins TRBV7-2 to TRBJ1-2; possible D gene TRBD1, 5 bases. CDR1 is SGHTA and CDR2 is FQGNSA in the germline V gene. Between the trimmed V and J ends, which lost 5 bases and 8 bases, there was a span of 18 bases. There are 14 residues in the CDR3. CDR3 coding DNA: TGTGCCAGCAGCCTCGACGGAAACGGACACGGCTACACCTTC. This codes for CASSLDGNGHGYTF.

This clone is a singleton in its sample. This chain joins TRBV7-2 and TRBJ2-3; 12 positions match TRBD2. Germline V gene sequence: CDR1 SGHTA, CDR2 FQGNSA. J was trimmed by 6 bases and V by 1 base; bases with no gene match: 5. This CDR3 spans 16 amino acids. The CDR3 region is CASSLVWLAGGDTQYF. The CDR3 DNA sequence: TGTGCCAGCAGCTTAGTCTGGCTAGCGGGAGGGGATACGCAGTATTTT.

This clone was seen a few times. V and J are TRBV7-2 and TRBJ1-1, with 9 bases fitting TRBD1. Looked up from germline, CDR1 is SGHTA and CDR2 is FQGNSA. CDR3 length: 14 amino acids. V dropped 5 bases and J dropped 6; count of bases not matched to a gene: 7. CDR3 in amino acids: CASSRDRAPAEAFF. The CDR3 bases are TGTGCCAGCAGCCGGGACAGGGCCCCCGCTGAAGCTTTCTTT. Drawing the rest from reference TRBV7-2 and TRBJ1-1, the complete variable domain is GAGVSQSPSNKVTEKGKDVELRCDPISGHTALYWYRQSLGQGLEFLIYFQGNSAPDKSGLPSDRFSAERTGGSVSTLTIQRTQQEDSAVYLCASSRDRAPAEAFFGQGTRLTVV.

This chain uses TRBV5-1 with TRBJ2-2; D call uncertain. Germline CDR1 SGHRS, CDR2 YFSETQ. Trimming removed 0 bases from V and 7 bases from J, with 4 bases in between. The CDR3 extends over 12 amino acids. CDR3 coding DNA: TGCGCCAGCAGCTTGGGAGGCGGGGAGCTGTTTTTT. Translation gives CASSLGGGELFF.

This chain connects TRBV15 to TRBJ1-1; tentatively, D is TRBD1 (5 bases). This CDR3 region has 14 residues. Trimming took off 0 bases at V and 0 bases at J, with 5 bases between the two ends. Germline lookup yields CDR1 LNHNV and CDR2 YYDKDF (reference sequence). In nucleotides, the CDR3 is TGTGCCACCAGCAGAGAAGGGGTGAACACTGAAGCTTTCTTT. It encodes CATSREGVNTEAFF.

The chain is built from TRBV4-1 and TRBJ1-3; D remains unclear. Looked up from germline, CDR1 is MGHRA and CDR2 is YSYEKL. V was clipped by 2 bases and J by 0 bases, with 14 bases between them. This CDR3 spans 17 amino acids. CDR3 in DNA: TGCGCCAGCAGCCAATTCCCCCAACTGGTCTCTGGAAACACCATATATTTT. This encodes CASSQFPQLVSGNTIYF.

The rearrangement joins TRBV4-2 to TRBJ1-1; TRBD1 is a possible D gene (6 bases). The CDR3 totals 18 residues. V was cut by 3 bases and J by 5 bases, with 25 bases left in between. From germline, CDR1 is LGHNA and CDR2 YNFKEQ. The DNA of the CDR3 is TGTGCCAGCAGCCAGGAGCCGGGACAAGGCCCCCTTCCTACTGAAGCTTTCTTT. It translates to CASSQEPGQGPLPTEAFF.

The rearrangement uses TRBV18 and TRBJ2-2, with D possibly being TRBD2 (7 bases). V lost 3 bases to trimming and J lost 7 bases, with 21 bases between them. Per the germline V gene, CDR1 is KGHSH and CDR2 is LQKENI. This CDR3 region has 17 residues. CDR3 coding DNA: TGTGCCAGCTCACCCCAAGGGGGGGCTGGATGGATCGGGGAGCTGTTTTTT. Protein product: CASSPQGGAGWIGELFF. Based on the CDR3 plus reference TRBV18 and TRBJ2-2, the full variable domain is NAGVMQNPRHLVRRRGQEARLRCSPMKGHSHVYWYRQLPEEGLKFMVYLQKENIIDESGMPKERFSAEFPKEGPSILRIQQVVRGDSAAYFCASSPQGGAGWIGELFFGEGSRLTVL.

This clone was detected a few times. The gene calls are TRBV30 and TRBJ1-5; 7 bases fit TRBD1. Trimming cost V 4 bases and J 5 bases; bases outside gene matches: 5. Per the germline V gene, CDR1 is GTSNPN and CDR2 is SVGIG (reference sequence). The CDR3 is 13 residues long. The CDR3 spells CAWNSRGDQPQHF. The CDR3 bases are TGTGCCTGGAATTCCAGGGGGGATCAGCCCCAGCATTTT.

The genes are TRBV19 and TRBJ2-6; D is unresolved. The CDR3 loop spans 13 amino acids. Germline CDR1 reads LNHDA; CDR2 reads SQIVND (reference sequence). V lost 9 bases and J 0 bases, leaving 6 bases between the germline ends. CDR3 amino acids: CASHFSGANVLTF. DNA of the CDR3: TGTGCCAGCCATTTCTCTGGGGCCAACGTCCTGACTTTC.

This chain uses TRBV6-5 with TRBJ2-3; 7 nucleotides line up with TRBD2. Germline trimming cut 0 bases from V and 3 bases from J; bases unmatched to any gene: 6. The CDR3 contains 16 residues. Germline V gene lookup returns CDR1 MNHEY and CDR2 SVGAGI. The DNA for the CDR3 is TGTGCCAGCAGTTACTCGGGGGGAGGGCCAACAGATACGCAGTATTTT. This translates into CASSYSGGGPTDTQYF.

This chain uses TRBV19 with TRBJ1-5; D is ambiguous. The CDR3 consists of 15 residues. CDR1 LNHDA and CDR2 SQIVND come from the germline V gene (reference sequence). V was shortened by 0 bases and J by 0 bases, with 6 bases between the two germline ends. The chain's CDR3 is CASSIDRGSNQPQHF. In nucleotides, the CDR3 is TGTGCCAGTAGTATAGACCGGGGTAGCAATCAGCCCCAGCATTTT.

This chain uses TRBV5-4 with TRBJ1-6; the D gene is possibly TRBD1 (6 bases). CDR1 is SGHNT, CDR2 YYREEE, per germline (reference sequence). Trimming pared 3 bases from V and 7 bases from J, leaving 14 bases between. This CDR3 is 15 amino acids long. The CDR3 here is CASSSETGTNSPLHF. CDR3 bases: TGTGCCAGCAGCTCGGAGACAGGAACGAATTCACCCCTCCACTTT.

The CDR3 sequence is CASSVVGGPGNTIYF. CDR3 DNA: TGTGCCAGCAGCGTAGTAGGGGGCCCTGGAAACACCATATATTTT. The chain links TRBV9 to TRBJ1-3; TRBD1 matches at 7 bases. Germline trimming cut 0 bases from V and 2 bases from J; bases unmatched to any gene: 2. Germline values: CDR1 SGDLS, CDR2 YYNGEE. CDR3 length equals 15 residues.

J is TRBJ1-5 and V is TRBV5-8; D is possibly TRBD1 (6 bases). CDR1 SGHTS and CDR2 YDEGEE come from the germline V gene. V was pared by 0 bases and J by 6 bases, with 10 bases between. This CDR3 region has 14 residues. CDR3 in DNA: TGTGCCAGCAGCTTGGGGGGGCTTGGTCAGCCCCAGCATTTT. Protein product: CASSLGGLGQPQHF.

V is TRBV28 and J is TRBJ1-2, with D possibly TRBD1 on 5 matching bases. The ends were cut back, 4 bases at V and 6 bases at J, with 15 bases in the middle. This CDR3 comprises 14 residues. The V gene's germline CDR1 is MDHEN and CDR2 SYDVKM. This CDR3 is CASSSPGEEDGYTF. The CDR3 bases are TGTGCCAGCAGTTCCCCGGGGGAAGAAGATGGCTACACCTTC.

The chain carries TRBV7-6 and TRBJ2-1, with D unclear. V was pared by 1 base and J by 6 bases, with 4 bases between. Germline values: CDR1 SGHVS, CDR2 FNYEAQ. The CDR3 has 12 residues. The DNA of the CDR3 is TGTGCCAGCAGCTTAGGTAGCAATGAGCAGTTCTTC. Its protein is CASSLGSNEQFF.

The chain has TRBV19 and TRBJ1-2; 9 bases agree with TRBD1. The CDR3 consists of 16 residues. Trimming removed 3 bases from V and 6 bases from J; junction bases left unmatched: 11. Per germline, CDR1 LNHDA and CDR2 SQIVND (reference sequence). The CDR3 region has the DNA TGTGCCAGTAGTATTGGGACAGGGTGGGGCCCTGATGGCTACACCTTC. As protein: CASSIGTGWGPDGYTF.

The V call is TRBV25-1, the J call TRBJ2-1; no firm D call. The germline V and J ends were trimmed by 4 bases and 4 bases, with 20 bases remaining between them. Per the germline V gene, CDR1 is MGHDK and CDR2 is SYGVNS. There are 17 residues in the CDR3. CDR3 protein: CASSALGGVSGYNEQFF. In nucleotides, the CDR3 is TGTGCCAGCAGTGCCCTCGGTGGAGTTTCCGGGTACAATGAGCAGTTCTTC.

This clone was recorded only once. This sequence joins TRBV5-6 and TRBJ2-7; 9 nucleotides line up with TRBD1. With V trimmed by 4 bases and J by 2 bases, 10 bases remained unmatched. CDR3 length: 16 residues. Looked up from germline, CDR1 is SGHDT and CDR2 is YYEEEE. This CDR3 reads CASSPRGQGRTYEQYF. The DNA for the CDR3 is TGTGCCAGCAGCCCCCGAGGACAGGGGAGAACCTACGAGCAGTACTTC.

CDR3 region: CASSRRQSTDTQYF. DNA of the CDR3: TGCGCCAGCAGCCGGCGACAGAGCACAGATACGCAGTATTTT. The chain employs TRBV4-1 and TRBJ2-3, with D perhaps matching TRBD1 (5 bases). The CDR3 sequence is 14 residues long. In germline, CDR1 is MGHRA, CDR2 YSYEKL. Deletions cut 4 bases from V and 0 bases from J, with 8 bases between.

There are a few counts of this clone. The rearrangement joins TRBV6-5 to TRBJ2-5; 11 bases are shared with TRBD1. The V gene end was trimmed by 5 bases and the J gene end by 6 bases; junction bases not matched to a gene: 5. The CDR3 loop spans 14 amino acids. Germline CDR1 MNHEY, CDR2 SVGAGI. CDR3 DNA sequence: TGTGCCAGCAGTCCCGGGACAGGGGGACAGACCCAGTACTTC. Protein: CASSPGTGGQTQYF.

The chain recombines TRBV5-1 with TRBJ2-1, with D possibly matching TRBD2 (6 bases). The CDR3 consists of 15 residues. CDR1 and CDR2 from the germline V gene are SGHRS and YFSETQ. Trimming removed 0 bases from V and 4 bases from J, with 11 bases in between. The CDR3 region has the DNA TGCGCCAGCAGCTTGGCGGGACTTTATTACAATGAGCAGTTCTTC. This codes for CASSLAGLYYNEQFF.

This chain uses TRBV19 with TRBJ2-7, with a tentative D call TRBD2 (5 bases). Trimming removed 7 bases at V and 0 bases at J, with 13 bases between. The V gene's germline CDR1 is LNHDA and CDR2 SQIVND (reference sequence). The CDR3 consists of 14 residues. The CDR3 sequence is CASTSDWNSYEQYF. For the CDR3, the DNA is TGTGCCAGTACATCGGACTGGAACTCCTACGAGCAGTACTTC.

V and J are TRBV4-2 and TRBJ1-1, with D possibly matching TRBD1 (6 bases). The CDR3 sequence is 18 residues long. Germline CDR1 LGHNA, CDR2 YNFKEQ. V was cut by 0 bases and J by 8 bases, with 25 bases left in between. The CDR3 DNA reads TGTGCCAGCAGCCAAGATGCGGGGGGGGCCCGAACCACGCGAGAAGCTTTCTTT. Its translation: CASSQDAGGARTTREAFF.

The chain employs TRBV4-2 and TRBJ2-3, with 8 positions matching TRBD2. With 4 bases clipped from V and 2 bases from J, the junction kept 11 bases outside the gene matches. The CDR3 is 17 residues long. Germline V gene sequence: CDR1 LGHNA, CDR2 YNFKEQ. CDR3: CASSPARLASPTDTQYF. In nucleotides, the CDR3 is TGTGCCAGCAGCCCCGCCCGACTAGCGTCGCCCACAGATACGCAGTATTTT.

This clone was seen a few times. V is TRBV4-3 and J is TRBJ2-3; a possible D gene is TRBD2 (7 bases). Germline V CDR1 and CDR2: LGHNA, YSLEER. Trimming stripped 5 bases from V and 5 bases from J, with 11 bases between. The CDR3 covers 13 residues. The CDR3 DNA follows: TGCGCCAGCAGCAGGGGGAGGGAAGATACGCAGTATTTT. Amino acid sequence: CASSRGREDTQYF.

This chain links TRBV6-5 with TRBJ2-1; D perhaps matches TRBD1 (6 bases). Germline lookup yields CDR1 MNHEY and CDR2 SVGAGI. Trimming stripped 6 bases from V and 9 bases from J, with 18 bases between. This CDR3 has 14 amino acids. Here the CDR3 reads CASRSDSVLTEQFF. The CDR3 DNA is TGTGCCAGCAGGTCGGACAGCGTCCTGACTGAGCAGTTCTTC.

The V and J genes are TRBV7-9 and TRBJ2-1; tentatively, D is TRBD1 (6 bases). The germline V gene has CDR1 SEHNR and CDR2 FQNEAQ (reference sequence). The CDR3 sequence is 12 residues long. Between the trimmed V and J ends, which lost 5 bases and 6 bases, there was a span of 8 bases. The CDR3 nucleotides are TGTGCCAGCAGCCGGACAGCCAATGAGCAGTTCTTC. This translates into CASSRTANEQFF. Looking up the rest from reference TRBV7-9 and TRBJ2-1 gives the full variable domain: DTGVSQNPRHKITKRGQNVTFRCDPISEHNRLYWYRQTLGQGPEFLTYFQNEAQLEKSRLLSDRFSAERPKGSFSTLEIQRTEQGDSAMYLCASSRTANEQFFGPGTRLTVL.

The chain uses TRBV7-2 and TRBJ2-7, with a weak D call TRBD1 (5 bases). The germline V gene has CDR1 SGHTA and CDR2 FQGNSA. This CDR3 is built from 14 residues. V dropped 2 bases and J dropped 1 base, with 9 bases sitting between them. The CDR3 region has the DNA TGTGCCAGCAGCTTAATGCAGGGTTCCTACGAGCAGTACTTC. This gives the protein CASSLMQGSYEQYF.